The 26 T cell receptor beta chains presented below share a single source sample, sequenced in a study of cytomegalovirus exposure and HLA in healthy donors. 13 Jbeta primers and 60 Vbeta primers were used for the PCR. Some clones are missing from TCRdb's copy, which holds only in-frame ones; the method was immunoSEQ multiplex PCR. This specimen shows about 160,000 clones; the ten leading clones hold 1% to 1.5%. Sequenced sample: PBMCs. Receptors originate from a woman in her fifties or sixties in good health and CMV-seronegative.

This chain uses TRBV27 with TRBJ2-2; a possible D gene is TRBD2 (5 bases). Trimming stripped 0 bases from V and 5 bases from J, with 10 bases between. The CDR3 covers 15 residues. Germline lookup yields CDR1 MNHEY and CDR2 SMNVEV (reference sequence). Written as DNA, the CDR3 is TGTGCCAGCAGTTTATCGAGGGTTAGGACCGGGGAGCTGTTTTTT. The encoded protein is CASSLSRVRTGELFF.

The rearrangement joins TRBV27 to TRBJ1-1; unclear D gene. The CDR3 runs 14 residues. V was trimmed by 6 bases and J by 1 base, leaving 12 bases between them. Germline V gene sequence: CDR1 MNHEY, CDR2 SMNVEV (reference sequence). The CDR3 DNA is TGTGCCAGCAGCCGATTGACACCGAACACTGAAGCTTTCTTT. Amino acid sequence: CASSRLTPNTEAFF.

This chain uses TRBV6-5 with TRBJ1-1; no clear D gene. The germline CDR1 and CDR2 sequences are MNHEY and SVGAGI. V was cut by 4 bases and J by 1 base, with 7 bases left in between. CDR3 length equals 13 residues. The CDR3 nucleotides read TGTGCCAGCAGTTTAGGGAGGAACACTGAAGCTTTCTTT. Translating gives CASSLGRNTEAFF.

This rearrangement joins TRBV11-2 to TRBJ2-7, with D perhaps TRBD2 (7 bases). This CDR3 spans 17 amino acids. Germline V lookup: CDR1 SGHAT, CDR2 FQNNGV. Trimming stripped 3 bases from V and 0 bases from J, with 18 bases between. The CDR3 region has the DNA TGTGCCAGCAGCTTCAGGCGGGGAGGGGGGAGCTCCTACGAGCAGTACTTC. Residues: CASSFRRGGGSSYEQYF.

The chain joins TRBV6-1 to TRBJ2-1; 9 bases are a match to TRBD2. CDR1 MNHNS and CDR2 SASEGT come from the germline V gene. CDR3 length: 15 residues. The V and J ends lost 1 base and 3 bases, in that order; junction bases with no gene match: 1. The CDR3 region is CASSEGLAVYNEQFF. The DNA for the CDR3 is TGTGCCAGCAGTGAAGGACTAGCGGTCTACAATGAGCAGTTCTTC.

The chain carries TRBV7-9 and TRBJ2-2, with 8 positions matching TRBD1. The V gene end was trimmed by 11 bases and the J gene end by 1 base; junction bases not matched to a gene: 6. Germline V CDR1 and CDR2: SEHNR, FQNEAQ (reference sequence). This CDR3 is built from 14 residues. The CDR3: CAAWTGLNTGELFF. The CDR3 DNA sequence: TGTGCCGCTTGGACAGGGTTGAACACCGGGGAGCTGTTTTTT.

This sequence joins TRBV5-6 and TRBJ2-1, with 8 bases fitting TRBD2. This CDR3 comprises 19 residues. Germline trimming cut 6 bases from V and 0 bases from J; bases unmatched to any gene: 17. Germline loops: CDR1 SGHDT, CDR2 YYEEEE. The CDR3 sequence is CASTPSSTSAMSSYNEQFF. Written as DNA, the CDR3 is TGTGCCAGCACCCCCTCGTCGACTAGCGCCATGAGCTCCTACAATGAGCAGTTCTTC.

The V and J genes are TRBV27 and TRBJ2-7, with 8 positions matching TRBD2. The CDR3 contains 13 residues. Germline values: CDR1 MNHEY, CDR2 SMNVEV (reference sequence). The J segment lost 12 bases and the V segment lost 5 bases, leaving 12 bases of the junction unmatched. The CDR3 DNA follows: TGTGCCAGCAGTAAACCGGGACTAGAGGGTGCGTACTTC. Protein product: CASSKPGLEGAYF.

The chain couples TRBV7-3 to TRBJ1-1, with 7 nucleotides matching TRBD1. The CDR3 length is 15 residues. After removal of 1 base from V and 6 bases from J, the junction contained 8 bases not matched to a gene. Germline CDR1 is SGHTA and CDR2 is FQGTGA. In nucleotides, the CDR3 is TGTGCCAGCAGCTTAAACCCCGGCAGGGGGGCTGAAGCTTTCTTT. Translation: CASSLNPGRGAEAFF. The full variable domain, rest sourced from reference TRBV7-3 and TRBJ1-1, is GAGVSQTPSNKVTEKGKYVELRCDPISGHTALYWYRQSLGQGPEFLIYFQGTGAADDSGLPNDRFFAVRPEGSVSTLKIQRTERGDSAVYLCASSLNPGRGAEAFFGQGTRLTVV.

CDR3: CSVPRDRLNTEAFF. In DNA form, the CDR3 reads TGCAGCGTTCCCCGGGACAGGTTGAACACTGAAGCTTTCTTT. This rearrangement joins TRBV29-1 to TRBJ1-1, with 8 bases identical to TRBD1. Per germline, CDR1 SQVTM and CDR2 ANQGSEA. This CDR3 spans 14 amino acids. V shed 5 bases, J shed 0 bases, and the junction held 5 bases outside the gene matches.

V is TRBV5-8 and J is TRBJ2-5; 9 nucleotides match TRBD2. The ends lost 3 bases at V and 3 bases at J; junction bases unmatched: 12. Germline values: CDR1 SGHTS, CDR2 YDEGEE. The CDR3 spans 17 residues. The chain's CDR3 is CASSSPTGTSPKETQYF. The DNA for the CDR3 is TGTGCCAGCAGCTCACCAACCGGGACTAGCCCTAAAGAGACCCAGTACTTC.

V and J are TRBV6-5 and TRBJ1-2, with TRBD1 as a possible D gene (6 bases). The CDR3 extends over 13 amino acids. The ends were cut back, 2 bases at V and 6 bases at J, with 10 bases in the middle. CDR1 is MNHEY and CDR2 is SVGAGI in the germline V gene. The CDR3 protein is CASSYQGLNGYTF. The CDR3 DNA reads TGTGCCAGCAGTTACCAGGGGCTCAATGGCTACACCTTC.

The chain carries TRBV9 and TRBJ2-7; a possible D gene is TRBD1 (6 bases). The CDR3 runs 14 residues. The germline CDR1 and CDR2 sequences are SGDLS and YYNGEE. V was clipped by 3 bases and J by 0 bases, with 10 bases between them. Written as DNA, the CDR3 is TGTGCCAGCAGCGGAACAGGGACCTCCTACGAGCAGTACTTC. Translating gives CASSGTGTSYEQYF.

The genes are TRBV11-2 and TRBJ1-4, with D tentatively TRBD1 (6 bases). Per the germline V gene, CDR1 is SGHAT and CDR2 is FQNNGV. The length of the CDR3 is 15 residues. V was trimmed by 3 bases and J by 6 bases, leaving 14 bases between them. The CDR3 here is CASSFGVPGDEKLFF. Written as DNA, the CDR3 is TGTGCCAGCAGCTTCGGGGTCCCAGGGGATGAAAAACTGTTTTTT.

The chain combines TRBV11-2 with TRBJ2-3, with TRBD2 matching over 7 bases. CDR1 is SGHAT and CDR2 is FQNNGV in the germline V gene. CDR3 length: 15 amino acids. The V segment lost 5 bases and the J segment 1 base; nucleotides outside the gene matches: 6. CDR3 sequence (DNA): TGTGCCAGCAGCACCGGACTAGTTGGCACAGATACGCAGTATTTT. It codes for CASSTGLVGTDTQYF.

The chain has TRBV7-6 and TRBJ2-5, with no clear D. The last part of the DNA fits TRBJ2-7 better; the J call may be wrong. Germline CDR1 and CDR2: SGHVS and FNYEAQ. The CDR3 runs 13 residues. CDR3 sequence: CASRASSSYEQYF. DNA for the CDR3: TGTGCCAGCAGAGCGTCCAGCTCCTACGAGCAGTACTTC.

CDR3 sequence (DNA): TGTGCCAGCAGCTTAGGAAGAGGACAGGGTGCCTACGAGCAGTACTTC. It encodes CASSLGRGQGAYEQYF. The rearrangement uses TRBV7-6 and TRBJ2-5; 8 bases line up with TRBD1. The DNA end is a closer match to TRBJ2-7, so the J assignment may be wrong. Germline V gene data show CDR1 as SGHVS and CDR2 as FNYEAQ. This CDR3 comprises 16 residues.

The V and J genes are TRBV7-9 and TRBJ1-1, with 9 bases lining up with TRBD1. The CDR3 contains 14 residues. Germline-derived CDR1 and CDR2 are SEHNR and FQNEAQ (reference sequence). The J segment lost 10 bases and the V segment lost 3 bases, leaving 9 bases of the junction unmatched. The CDR3: CASSFSGQGFLAFF. Here the CDR3 DNA reads TGTGCCAGCAGCTTCTCGGGACAGGGTTTCCTAGCTTTCTTT.

The gene calls are TRBV25-1 and TRBJ1-1, with 10 positions matching TRBD1. The CDR3 totals 13 residues. CDR1 is MGHDK and CDR2 is SYGVNS in the germline V gene. The V segment lost 4 bases and the J segment 5 bases; nucleotides outside the gene matches: 1. The DNA of the CDR3 is TGTGCCAGCAGTGGGACAGGGGGGACTGAAGCTTTCTTT. Translating it yields CASSGTGGTEAFF.

CDR3 sequence (DNA): TGTGCTAGTGGCCTGACAGGTTTGAACACTGAAGCTTTCTTT. Protein: CASGLTGLNTEAFF. The V and J genes are TRBV12-5 and TRBJ1-1, with TRBD1 as a possible D gene (6 bases). Trimming stripped 6 bases from V and 0 bases from J, with 11 bases between. There are 14 residues in the CDR3. Germline-derived CDR1 and CDR2 are LGHNT and FRNRAP.

This chain links TRBV6-5 with TRBJ1-4; D uncertain. CDR1 is MNHEY and CDR2 is SVGAGI in the germline V gene. Between the trimmed V and J ends, which lost 0 bases and 0 bases, there was a span of 8 bases. The CDR3 spans 16 residues. This CDR3 is CASSYSAGTTNEKLFF. DNA for the CDR3: TGTGCCAGCAGTTACTCAGCCGGGACAACTAATGAAAAACTGTTTTTT.

This chain uses TRBV5-8 with TRBJ1-5, with no clear D. Germline V gene lookup returns CDR1 SGHTS and CDR2 YDEGEE. Trimming removed 4 bases from V and 0 bases from J, with 17 bases in between. The CDR3 consists of 17 residues. The CDR3 bases are TGTGCCAGCAGCCCCGCGGGCGGGCGTTATAGCAATCAGCCCCAGCATTTT. Translating gives CASSPAGGRYSNQPQHF.

The rearrangement uses TRBV9 and TRBJ2-2, with D perhaps matching TRBD1 (5 bases). Germline V lookup: CDR1 SGDLS, CDR2 YYNGEE. V was clipped by 3 bases and J by 1 base, with 7 bases between them. The CDR3 is made up of 14 amino acids. CDR3 sequence reads: CASSAQGNTGELFF. The CDR3 nucleotides are TGTGCCAGCAGCGCCCAGGGGAACACCGGGGAGCTGTTTTTT.

This chain uses TRBV29-1 with TRBJ2-5, with D tentatively TRBD2 (5 bases). The CDR3 is 15 residues long. V was pared by 6 bases and J by 2 bases, with 19 bases between. Germline V lookup: CDR1 SQVTM, CDR2 ANQGSEA. The CDR3 protein is CSVVYTADPQETQYF. CDR3 DNA sequence: TGCAGCGTAGTGTACACAGCGGACCCACAAGAGACCCAGTACTTC. The whole variable domain, remainder taken from reference TRBV29-1 and TRBJ2-5, is SAVISQKPSRDICQRGTSLTIQCQVDSQVTMMFWYRQQPGQSLTLIATANQGSEATYESGFVIDKFPISRPNLTFSTLTVSNMSPEDSSIYLCSVVYTADPQETQYFGPGTRLLVL.

The J gene is TRBJ2-7, the V gene TRBV30; D possibly corresponds to TRBD2 (6 bases). CDR1 and CDR2 (germline): GTSNPN, SVGIG (reference sequence). The CDR3 consists of 14 residues. Trimming took 3 bases from V and 3 from J, leaving 15 bases between them. CDR3 bases: TGTGCCTGGAGCAAACTAGCCAGGCTCTACGAGCAGTACTTC. Protein sequence: CAWSKLARLYEQYF.

The CDR3 sequence: CASSEEVRNQPQHF. Here the CDR3 DNA reads TGTGCCAGCAGTGAAGAAGTCAGAAATCAGCCCCAGCATTTT. The genes are TRBV2 and TRBJ1-5; no definite D call. Germline CDR1 reads SNHLY; CDR2 reads FYNNEI. This CDR3 has 14 residues. With 1 base removed from V and 4 bases from J, the gap between germline ends came to 8 bases.